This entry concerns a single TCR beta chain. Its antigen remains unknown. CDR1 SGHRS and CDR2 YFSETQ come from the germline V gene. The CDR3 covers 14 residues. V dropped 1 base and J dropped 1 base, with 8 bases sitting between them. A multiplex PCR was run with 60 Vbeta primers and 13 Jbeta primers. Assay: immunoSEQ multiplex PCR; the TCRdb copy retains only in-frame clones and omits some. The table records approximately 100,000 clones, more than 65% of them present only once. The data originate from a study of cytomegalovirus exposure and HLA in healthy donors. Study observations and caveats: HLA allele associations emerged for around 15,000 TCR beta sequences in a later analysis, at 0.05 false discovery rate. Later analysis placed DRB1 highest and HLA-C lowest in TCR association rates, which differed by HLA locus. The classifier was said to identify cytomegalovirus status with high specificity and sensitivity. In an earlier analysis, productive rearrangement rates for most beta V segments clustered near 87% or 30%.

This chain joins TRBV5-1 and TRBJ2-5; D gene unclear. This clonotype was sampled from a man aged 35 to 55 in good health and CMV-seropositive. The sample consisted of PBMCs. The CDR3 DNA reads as TGCGCCAGCAGCTTGCTACTGCTCCAAGAGACCCAGTACTTC. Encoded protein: CASSLLLLQETQYF.